The next 23 T cell receptor beta chains were all read from a single sample in a study of CD8 T cells in ankylosing spondylitis. These receptors lack a known antigen. General observations from the study: Characteristic, it appeared, of ankylosing spondylitis blood was a TCR beta motif of fewer than 10 highly homologous variants.

TCRdb passed the 5' RACE reads through MiXCR, listing each CDR3 protein once. The sample records approximately 520,000 distinct CDR3 sequences, 5.3% being singletons. Sample: blood, either unsorted or a sorted T cell fraction (not recorded which). These receptors all come from a male donor with ankylosing spondylitis.

This clonotype was recorded a few times. The chain employs TRBV5-1 and TRBJ2-5, with D perhaps TRBD1 or TRBD2 (5 bases each). This CDR3 spans 15 amino acids. V shed 1 base and J shed 5 bases, with 15 bases lying between them. Germline CDR1 and CDR2: SGHRS and YFSETQ. The DNA of the CDR3 is TGCGCCAGCAGCTTGCCGATCGGGGCTGCGGAGACCCAGTACTTC. It yields the protein CASSLPIGAAETQYF.

This clonotype occurred many times. The V gene is TRBV5-1, the J gene TRBJ1-6; TRBD1 is a possible D gene (5 bases). Germline CDR1 and CDR2: SGHRS and YFSETQ. This CDR3 region has 17 residues. The V end was cut by 2 bases, the J end by 8 bases, with 20 bases between. The CDR3 DNA sequence: TGCGCCAGCAGCTTATCAGCTACCGGGACCGCAGATTCACCCCTCCACTTT. Its protein product is CASSLSATGTADSPLHF.

This clonotype was counted ten times or more. Here the CDR3 DNA reads TGTGCCAGCAGTTTAACCCCTCCTAGCTCCTACAATGAGCAGTTCTTC. Encoded protein: CASSLTPPSSYNEQFF. The rearrangement joins TRBV27 to TRBJ2-1, with no clear D. The CDR3 consists of 16 residues. Trimming took off 2 bases at V and 0 bases at J, with 11 bases between the two ends. CDR1 is MNHEY and CDR2 is SMNVEV in the germline V gene (reference sequence).

The CDR3 sequence: CASRQMMNTGELFF. CDR3 sequence (DNA): TGTGCCAGCCGACAGATGATGAACACCGGGGAGCTGTTTTTT. V usage is TRBV12-3 or TRBV12-4 and J usage is TRBJ2-2; D might be TRBD1 (5 bases). V was cut by 8 bases and J by 1 base, with 11 bases left in between. The CDR3 covers 14 residues.

This chain uses TRBV11-2 with TRBJ2-1; D is unclear. V dropped 3 bases and J dropped 3 bases, with 6 bases sitting between them. The CDR3 sequence is 13 residues long. Germline CDR1 and CDR2: SGHAT and FQNNGV. The CDR3 is CASSFNLYNEQFF. In DNA, the CDR3 is TGTGCCAGCAGCTTTAACCTCTACAATGAGCAGTTCTTC.

This clonotype was picked up many times. The CDR3 nucleotides are TGCGCCAGCAGCTTAAAGGGGCCGACTGGAAACACCATATATTTT. Amino acid sequence: CASSLKGPTGNTIYF. The V gene is TRBV5-1, the J gene TRBJ1-3; D may be TRBD1 (5 bases). The germline V gene encodes CDR1 SGHRS and CDR2 YFSETQ. The CDR3 has 15 amino acids. V was cut by 2 bases and J by 2 bases, with 11 bases left in between. Full variable domain (remainder filled in from reference TRBV5-1 and TRBJ1-3): KAGVTQTPRYLIKTRGQQVTLSCSPISGHRSVSWYQQTPGQGLQFLFEYFSETQRNKGNFPGRFSGRQFSNSRSEMNVSTLELGDSALYLCASSLKGPTGNTIYFGEGSWLTVV.

This clonotype was seen many times. The chain joins TRBV29-1 to TRBJ1-1; a possible D gene is TRBD1 (6 bases). The CDR3 is 13 residues long. V lost 6 bases, J lost 0 bases, and 11 bases lay in between. CDR1 is SQVTM and CDR2 is ANQGSEA in the germline V gene. CDR3 coding DNA: TGCAGCGTGGGACAACTCATGAACACTGAAGCTTTCTTT. Residues: CSVGQLMNTEAFF.

This clonotype was recorded many times. The rearrangement links TRBV5-1 to TRBJ2-7, with TRBD2 as a possible D gene (7 bases). Germline assignment: CDR1 SGHRS and CDR2 YFSETQ. The CDR3 sequence is 14 residues long. Trimming removed 4 bases at V and 0 bases at J, with 11 bases between. This CDR3 reads CASSPRGASYEQYF. The CDR3 DNA sequence: TGCGCCAGCAGCCCCCGGGGGGCCTCCTACGAGCAGTACTTC.

This clonotype was counted at least ten times. The V gene is TRBV7-2, the J gene TRBJ2-7; D uncertain. The ends were cut back, 2 bases at V and 2 bases at J, with 16 bases in the middle. Germline V gene lookup returns CDR1 SGHTA and CDR2 FQGNSA. The CDR3 totals 16 residues. CDR3 protein: CASSLSRSLWAYEQYF. DNA of the CDR3: TGTGCCAGCAGCTTATCCCGTAGCCTTTGGGCCTACGAGCAGTACTTC.

This clonotype was seen at least ten times. V usage is TRBV20-1 and J usage is TRBJ2-1; 7 positions match TRBD1. Germline V gene lookup returns CDR1 DFQATT and CDR2 SNEGSKA (reference sequence). The CDR3 contains 14 residues. The J segment lost 6 bases and the V segment lost 0 bases, leaving 5 bases of the junction unmatched. This chain's CDR3 is CSARDWTGLNEQFF. The CDR3 DNA sequence: TGCAGTGCTAGAGATTGGACAGGACTCAATGAGCAGTTCTTC.

This clonotype was seen many times. This chain uses TRBV4-3 with TRBJ1-6; possible D gene TRBD1, 5 bases. This CDR3 has 15 amino acids. Looked up from germline, CDR1 is LGHNA and CDR2 is YSLEER. Trimming took off 2 bases at V and 10 bases at J, with 15 bases between the two ends. CDR3 amino acids: CASSQIQGRGSPLHF. The DNA for the CDR3 is TGCGCCAGCAGCCAAATCCAGGGACGAGGCTCACCCCTCCACTTT.

In its sample, this clonotype was seen many times. The chain is built from TRBV7-9 and TRBJ1-1; no reliable D call. The V end lost 5 bases, the J end lost 1 base, and 11 bases lay between the germline ends. CDR1 and CDR2 from the germline V gene are SEHNR and FQNEAQ (reference sequence). The CDR3 is 14 amino acids. In DNA form, the CDR3 reads TGTGCCAGCAGCCCCGTTCAGTCGAACACTGAAGCTTTCTTT. As protein: CASSPVQSNTEAFF.

This clonotype occurred many times. The chain combines TRBV29-1 with TRBJ2-1; D possibly corresponds to TRBD1 (6 bases). There are 13 residues in the CDR3. Germline assignment: CDR1 SQVTM and CDR2 ANQGSEA. The V end was cut by 3 bases, the J end by 4 bases, with 10 bases between. The CDR3, as DNA: TGCAGCGTTGAGGGGACACCTTACAATGAGCAGTTCTTC. Protein: CSVEGTPYNEQFF.

This clonotype was observed many times. The chain couples TRBV10-3 to TRBJ2-5; a possible D gene is TRBD2 (5 bases). The V end was cut by 3 bases, the J end by 2 bases, with 10 bases between. The CDR3 extends over 14 amino acids. CDR1 and CDR2 from the germline V gene are ENHRY and SYGVKD. This CDR3 reads CAISERGQQETQYF. CDR3 sequence (DNA): TGTGCCATCAGTGAAAGAGGGCAGCAAGAGACCCAGTACTTC.

There are many counts of this clonotype. The CDR3: CASSTGTSGLNEQYF. The CDR3 coding sequence is TGCGCCAGCAGCACCGGGACTAGCGGTCTAAACGAGCAGTACTTC. The rearrangement joins TRBV5-1 to TRBJ2-7, with 11 bases identical to TRBD2. Looked up from germline, CDR1 is SGHRS and CDR2 is YFSETQ. The CDR3 totals 15 residues. V shed 4 bases, J shed 5 bases, and the junction held 8 bases outside the gene matches.

The J gene is TRBJ2-7, the V gene TRBV20-1; 9 positions match TRBD2. Germline V gene data show CDR1 as DFQATT and CDR2 as SNEGSKA (reference sequence). The V gene end was trimmed by 6 bases and the J gene end by 4 bases; junction bases not matched to a gene: 4. This CDR3 has 12 amino acids. The CDR3 sequence is CSATTSGYEQYF. Here the CDR3 DNA reads TGCAGTGCCACCACTAGCGGGTACGAGCAGTACTTC.

This clonotype was counted at least ten times. The chain uses TRBV28 and TRBJ1-2; possibly TRBD1 for D (5 bases). The CDR3 contains 13 residues. V was cut by 8 bases and J by 4 bases, with 14 bases left in between. Germline CDR1 reads MDHEN; CDR2 reads SYDVKM. CDR3: CASHPGRIYGYTF. CDR3 coding DNA: TGTGCCAGCCACCCAGGGAGGATCTATGGCTACACCTTC.

This clonotype came up many times. The genes are TRBV6-6 and TRBJ1-1; TRBD1 aligns across 8 bases. The length of the CDR3 is 13 residues. Per germline, CDR1 MNHNY and CDR2 SVGAGI (reference sequence). The trim removed 0 bases at V and 11 bases at J, leaving 5 bases unmatched. The CDR3 nucleotides are TGTGCCAGCAGTTACTCGTCTGGACAGGGTGCTTTCTTT. Protein sequence: CASSYSSGQGAFF.

This clonotype has ten or more counts. This chain joins TRBV29-1 and TRBJ2-5; no definite D call. The ends were cut back, 4 bases at V and 7 bases at J, with 13 bases in the middle. The CDR3 runs to 12 residues. CDR1 SQVTM and CDR2 ANQGSEA come from the germline V gene. The DNA for the CDR3 is TGCAGCGTTGTTGGCCCCATTGGGACCCAGTACTTC. Encoded protein: CSVVGPIGTQYF.

In this sample, this clonotype turned up many times. This chain links TRBV29-1 with TRBJ2-7; D gene uncertain. There are 14 residues in the CDR3. CDR1 SQVTM and CDR2 ANQGSEA come from the germline V gene. With 6 bases removed from V and 5 bases from J, the gap between germline ends came to 20 bases. Written as DNA, the CDR3 is TGCAGCGTGGCCTTTGGTGGCACTAACGACGAGCAGTACTTC. Encoded protein: CSVAFGGTNDEQYF.

This clonotype showed up just a few times. For the CDR3, the DNA is TGTGCCAGCAGCGTAGCAGGGACTGTCTCCTACAATGAGCAGTTCTTC. It encodes CASSVAGTVSYNEQFF. This chain uses TRBV9 with TRBJ2-1; tentative D call: TRBD2 (6 bases). V gave up 0 bases and J gave up 0 bases, with 10 bases separating them. This CDR3 spans 16 amino acids. The V gene's germline CDR1 is SGDLS and CDR2 YYNGEE. Full variable domain (rest looked up from reference TRBV9 and TRBJ2-1): DSGVTQTPKHLITATGQRVTLRCSPRSGDLSVYWYQQSLDQGLQFLIQYYNGEERAKGNILERFSAQQFPDLHSELNLSSLELGDSALYFCASSVAGTVSYNEQFFGPGTRLTVL.

This clonotype has a count of ten or more. This chain links TRBV7-9 with TRBJ1-1; a weak D match, TRBD1 (6 bases). The CDR3 loop spans 14 amino acids. Trimming stripped 3 bases from V and 4 bases from J, with 12 bases between. CDR1 is SEHNR and CDR2 is FQNEAQ in the germline V gene (reference sequence). CDR3 protein: CASSLTGRATEAFF. The CDR3 DNA reads as TGTGCCAGCAGCTTGACAGGTCGGGCCACTGAAGCTTTCTTT.

This clonotype turned up a few times. This chain's CDR3 is CASSQSTGTGIYNEQFF. CDR3 DNA sequence: TGTGCCAGCTCACAATCTACCGGGACAGGGATCTACAATGAGCAGTTCTTC. The chain recombines TRBV18 with TRBJ2-1, with 9 positions matching TRBD1. Germline V gene data show CDR1 as KGHSH and CDR2 as LQKENI. With 4 bases clipped from V and 3 bases from J, the junction kept 10 bases outside the gene matches. This CDR3 contains 17 residues.